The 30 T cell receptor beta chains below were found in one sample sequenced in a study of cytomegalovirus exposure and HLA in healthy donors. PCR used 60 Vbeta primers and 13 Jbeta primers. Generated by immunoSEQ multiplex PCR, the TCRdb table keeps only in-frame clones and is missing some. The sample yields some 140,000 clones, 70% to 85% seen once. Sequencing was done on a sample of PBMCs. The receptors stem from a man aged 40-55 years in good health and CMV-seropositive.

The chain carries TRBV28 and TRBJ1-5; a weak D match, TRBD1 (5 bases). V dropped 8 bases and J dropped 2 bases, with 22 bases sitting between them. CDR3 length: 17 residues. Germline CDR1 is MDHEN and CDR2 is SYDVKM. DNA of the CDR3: TGTGCCAGCTGGGACTTATGGGCCAGGGAGGGCAATCAGCCCCAGCATTTT. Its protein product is CASWDLWAREGNQPQHF.

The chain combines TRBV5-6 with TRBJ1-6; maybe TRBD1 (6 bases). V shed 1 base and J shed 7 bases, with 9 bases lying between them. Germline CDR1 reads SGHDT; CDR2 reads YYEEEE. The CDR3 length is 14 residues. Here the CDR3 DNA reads TGTGCCAGCAGCTTGAGGACAGCCAATTCACCCCTCCACTTT. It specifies CASSLRTANSPLHF.

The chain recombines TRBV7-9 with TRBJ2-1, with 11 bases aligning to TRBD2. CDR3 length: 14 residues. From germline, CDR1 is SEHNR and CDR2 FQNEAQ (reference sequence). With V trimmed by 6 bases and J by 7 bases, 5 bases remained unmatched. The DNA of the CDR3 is TGTGCCAGCAGTCCAACTAGCGGGAGTAATGAGCAGTTCTTC. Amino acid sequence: CASSPTSGSNEQFF.

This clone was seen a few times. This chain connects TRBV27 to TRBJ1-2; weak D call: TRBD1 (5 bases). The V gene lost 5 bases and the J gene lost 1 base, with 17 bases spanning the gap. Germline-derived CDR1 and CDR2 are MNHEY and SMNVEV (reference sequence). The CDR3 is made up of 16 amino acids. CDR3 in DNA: TGTGCCAGCAGTATTGGATCGGACAACTTTAACTATGGCTACACCTTC. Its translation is CASSIGSDNFNYGYTF.

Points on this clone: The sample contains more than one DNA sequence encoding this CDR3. Here the CDR3 reads CASSLVAGAYNEQFF. CDR3 sequence (DNA): TGCGCCAGCAGCTTGGTAGCGGGAGCCTACAATGAGCAGTTCTTC. This sequence joins TRBV5-1 and TRBJ2-1; 9 nucleotides match TRBD2. Looked up from germline, CDR1 is SGHRS and CDR2 is YFSETQ. The CDR3 sequence is 15 residues long. V dropped 0 bases and J dropped 2; count of bases not matched to a gene: 0.

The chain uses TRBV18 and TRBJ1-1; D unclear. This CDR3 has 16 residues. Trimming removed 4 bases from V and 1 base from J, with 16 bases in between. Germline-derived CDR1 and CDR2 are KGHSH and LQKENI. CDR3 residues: CASSRLPDVGNTEAFF. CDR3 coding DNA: TGTGCCAGCTCACGACTTCCCGACGTAGGGAACACTGAAGCTTTCTTT.

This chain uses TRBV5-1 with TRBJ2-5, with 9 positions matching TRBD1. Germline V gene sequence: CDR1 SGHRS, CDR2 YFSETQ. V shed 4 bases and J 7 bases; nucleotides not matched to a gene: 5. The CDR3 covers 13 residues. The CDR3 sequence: CASSNTGGGTQYF. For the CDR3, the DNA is TGCGCCAGCAGCAATACAGGGGGCGGGACCCAGTACTTC.

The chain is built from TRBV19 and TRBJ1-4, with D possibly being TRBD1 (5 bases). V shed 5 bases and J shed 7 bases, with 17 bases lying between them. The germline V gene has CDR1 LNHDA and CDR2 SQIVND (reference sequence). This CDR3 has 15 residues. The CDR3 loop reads CASSFSGEEGEKLFF. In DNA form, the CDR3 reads TGTGCCAGTAGTTTCTCGGGGGAAGAAGGTGAAAAACTGTTTTTT.

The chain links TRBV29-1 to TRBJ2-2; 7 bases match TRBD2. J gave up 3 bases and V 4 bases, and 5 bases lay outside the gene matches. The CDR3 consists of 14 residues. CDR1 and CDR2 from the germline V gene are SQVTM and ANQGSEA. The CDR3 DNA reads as TGCAGCGTTGCTCTAGCGGTCGACACCGGGGAGCTGTTTTTT. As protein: CSVALAVDTGELFF.

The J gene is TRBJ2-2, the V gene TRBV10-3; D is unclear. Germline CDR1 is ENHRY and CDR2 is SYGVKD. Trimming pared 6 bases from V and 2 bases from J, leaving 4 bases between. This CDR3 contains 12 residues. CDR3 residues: CAIRRNTGELFF. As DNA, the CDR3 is TGTGCCATCAGGAGAAACACCGGGGAGCTGTTTTTT.

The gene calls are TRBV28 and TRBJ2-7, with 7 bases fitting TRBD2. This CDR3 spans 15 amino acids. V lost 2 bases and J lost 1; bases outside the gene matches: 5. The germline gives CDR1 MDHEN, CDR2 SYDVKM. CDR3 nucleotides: TGTGCCAGCAGTTTAGGGGGGGACGGATCCTACGAGCAGTACTTC. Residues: CASSLGGDGSYEQYF.

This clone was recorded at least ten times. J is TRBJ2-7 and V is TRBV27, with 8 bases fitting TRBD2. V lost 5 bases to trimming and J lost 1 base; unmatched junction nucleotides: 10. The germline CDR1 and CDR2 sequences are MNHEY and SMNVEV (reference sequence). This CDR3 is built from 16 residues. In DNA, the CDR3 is TGTGCCAGCAGTCCGATTCTAGCGGGTCCGTCCTACGAGCAGTACTTC. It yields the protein CASSPILAGPSYEQYF.

Here the CDR3 DNA reads TGTGTCACAGGGACCGACGTCTCCTACGAGCAGTACTTC. It is translated as CVTGTDVSYEQYF. The chain combines TRBV28 with TRBJ2-7; D is perhaps TRBD1 (6 bases). This CDR3 contains 13 residues. Germline loops: CDR1 MDHEN, CDR2 SYDVKM. Full variable domain (missing parts from reference TRBV28 and TRBJ2-7): DVKVTQSSRYLVKRTGEKVFLECVQDMDHENMFWYRQDPGLGLRLIYFSYDVKMKEKGDIPEGYSVSREKKERFSLILESASTNQTSMYLCVTGTDVSYEQYFGPGTRLTVT.

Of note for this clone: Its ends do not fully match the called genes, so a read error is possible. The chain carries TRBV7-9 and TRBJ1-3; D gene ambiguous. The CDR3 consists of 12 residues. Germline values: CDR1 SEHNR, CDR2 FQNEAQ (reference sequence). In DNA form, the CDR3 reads TGTTCCAGCCGGGGTTCCGGAAACACCATATATTTT. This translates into CSSRGSGNTIYF.

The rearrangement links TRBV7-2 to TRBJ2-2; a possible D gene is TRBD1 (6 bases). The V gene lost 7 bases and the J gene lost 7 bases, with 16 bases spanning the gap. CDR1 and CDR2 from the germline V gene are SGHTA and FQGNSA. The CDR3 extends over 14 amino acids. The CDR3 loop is CASIPDRFHGELFF. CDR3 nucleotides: TGTGCCAGCATCCCAGACAGGTTCCACGGGGAGCTGTTTTTT.

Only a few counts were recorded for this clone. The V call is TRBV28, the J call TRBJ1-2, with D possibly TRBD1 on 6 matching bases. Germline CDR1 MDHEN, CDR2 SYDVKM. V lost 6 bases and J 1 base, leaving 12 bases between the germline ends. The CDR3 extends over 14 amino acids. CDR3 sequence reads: CASSVGGGNYGYTF. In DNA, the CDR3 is TGTGCCAGCAGCGTAGGGGGTGGTAACTATGGCTACACCTTC.

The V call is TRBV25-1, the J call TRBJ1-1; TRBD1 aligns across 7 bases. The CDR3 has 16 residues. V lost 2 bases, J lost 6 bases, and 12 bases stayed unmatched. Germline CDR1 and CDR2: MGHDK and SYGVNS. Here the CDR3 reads CASSESGQEGVPEAFF. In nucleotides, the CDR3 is TGTGCCAGCAGTGAAAGCGGACAGGAGGGCGTCCCTGAAGCTTTCTTT.

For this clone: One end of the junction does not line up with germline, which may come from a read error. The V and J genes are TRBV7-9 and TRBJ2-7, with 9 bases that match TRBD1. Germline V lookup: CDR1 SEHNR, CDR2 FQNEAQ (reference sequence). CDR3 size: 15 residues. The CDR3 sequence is CSSSLPPGQGAEQYF. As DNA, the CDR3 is TGTTCCAGCAGCTTACCACCGGGACAGGGAGCCGAGCAGTACTTC.

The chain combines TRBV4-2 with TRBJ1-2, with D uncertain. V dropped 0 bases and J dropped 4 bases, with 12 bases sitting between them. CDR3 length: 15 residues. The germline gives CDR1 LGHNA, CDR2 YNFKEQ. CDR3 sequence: CASSQDYKTSYGYTF. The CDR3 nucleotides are TGTGCCAGCAGCCAAGATTACAAGACTTCCTATGGCTACACCTTC.

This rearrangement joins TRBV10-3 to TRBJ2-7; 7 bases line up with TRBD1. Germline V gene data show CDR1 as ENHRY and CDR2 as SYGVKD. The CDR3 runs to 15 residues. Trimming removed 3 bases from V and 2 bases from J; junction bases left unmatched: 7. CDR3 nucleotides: TGTGCCATCAGTGAACCCCGGGACAGCGCCTACGAGCAGTACTTC. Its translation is CAISEPRDSAYEQYF.

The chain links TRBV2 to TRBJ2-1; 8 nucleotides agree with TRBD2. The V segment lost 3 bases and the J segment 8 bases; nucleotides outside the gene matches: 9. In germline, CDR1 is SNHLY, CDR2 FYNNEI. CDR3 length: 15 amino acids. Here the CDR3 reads CASSENGRESDEQFF. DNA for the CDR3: TGTGCCAGCAGTGAGAACGGGAGGGAAAGCGATGAGCAGTTCTTC.

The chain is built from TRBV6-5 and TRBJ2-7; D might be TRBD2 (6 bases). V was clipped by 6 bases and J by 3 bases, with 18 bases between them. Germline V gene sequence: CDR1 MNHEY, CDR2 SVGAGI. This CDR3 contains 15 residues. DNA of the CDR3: TGTGCCAGCAGACCTGGGACTTCCACAGGCTACGAGCAGTACTTC. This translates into CASRPGTSTGYEQYF.

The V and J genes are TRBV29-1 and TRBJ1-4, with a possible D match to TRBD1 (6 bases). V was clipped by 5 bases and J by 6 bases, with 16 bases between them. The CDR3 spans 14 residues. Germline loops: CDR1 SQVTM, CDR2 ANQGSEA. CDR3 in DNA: TGCAGCGTTAGGAACACAGGGAAGGATGAAAAACTGTTTTTT. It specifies CSVRNTGKDEKLFF.

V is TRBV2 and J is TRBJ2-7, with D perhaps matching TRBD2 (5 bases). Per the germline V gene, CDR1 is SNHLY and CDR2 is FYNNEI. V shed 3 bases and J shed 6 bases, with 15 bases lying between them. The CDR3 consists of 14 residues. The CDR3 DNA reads TGTGCCAGCAGTGACGAGGGTCTCTATGGCGAGCAGTACTTC. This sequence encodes CASSDEGLYGEQYF.

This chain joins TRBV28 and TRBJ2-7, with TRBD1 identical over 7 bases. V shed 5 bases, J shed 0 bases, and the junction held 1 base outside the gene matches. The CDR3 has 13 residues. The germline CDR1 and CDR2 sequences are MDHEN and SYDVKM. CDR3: CASSGTASYEQYF. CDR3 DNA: TGTGCCAGCAGTGGGACAGCCTCCTACGAGCAGTACTTC. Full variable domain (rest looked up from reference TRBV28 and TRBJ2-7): DVKVTQSSRYLVKRTGEKVFLECVQDMDHENMFWYRQDPGLGLRLIYFSYDVKMKEKGDIPEGYSVSREKKERFSLILESASTNQTSMYLCASSGTASYEQYFGPGTRLTVT.

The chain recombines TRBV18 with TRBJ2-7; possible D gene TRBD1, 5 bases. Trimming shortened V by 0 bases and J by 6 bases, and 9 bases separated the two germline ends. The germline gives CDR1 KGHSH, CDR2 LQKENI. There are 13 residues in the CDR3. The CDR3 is CASSPPGQGEQYF. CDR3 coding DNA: TGTGCCAGCTCACCACCGGGGCAGGGCGAGCAGTACTTC.

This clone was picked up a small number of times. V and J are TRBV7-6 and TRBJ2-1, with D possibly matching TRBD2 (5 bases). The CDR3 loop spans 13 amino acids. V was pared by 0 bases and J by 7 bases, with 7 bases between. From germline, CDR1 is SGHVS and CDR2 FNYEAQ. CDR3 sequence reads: CASSLAGANEQFF. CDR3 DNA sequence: TGTGCCAGCAGCTTAGCGGGAGCGAATGAGCAGTTCTTC. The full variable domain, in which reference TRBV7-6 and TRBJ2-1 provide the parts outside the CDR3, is GAGVSQSPRYKVTKRGQDVALRCDPISGHVSLYWYRQALGQGPEFLTYFNYEAQQDKSGLPNDRFSAERPEGSISTLTIQRTEQRDSAMYRCASSLAGANEQFFGPGTRLTVL.

CDR3 in amino acids: CASSPSGISTDTQYF. The DNA of the CDR3 is TGTGCCAGCAGCCCTAGCGGGATCAGCACAGATACGCAGTATTTT. The chain uses TRBV7-9 and TRBJ2-3; 9 nucleotides match TRBD2. Germline V CDR1 and CDR2: SEHNR, FQNEAQ (reference sequence). The CDR3 has 15 amino acids. With 5 bases clipped from V and 0 bases from J, the junction kept 3 bases outside the gene matches. The full variable domain, its missing parts supplied by reference TRBV7-9 and TRBJ2-3, is DTGVSQNPRHKITKRGQNVTFRCDPISEHNRLYWYRQTLGQGPEFLTYFQNEAQLEKSRLLSDRFSAERPKGSFSTLEIQRTEQGDSAMYLCASSPSGISTDTQYFGPGTRLTVL.

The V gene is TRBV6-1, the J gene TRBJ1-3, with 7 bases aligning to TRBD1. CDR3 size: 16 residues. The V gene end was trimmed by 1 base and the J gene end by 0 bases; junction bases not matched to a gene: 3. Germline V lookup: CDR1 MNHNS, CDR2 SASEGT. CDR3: CASSEGGGYSGNTIYF. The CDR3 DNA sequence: TGTGCCAGCAGTGAAGGAGGGGGCTACTCTGGAAACACCATATATTTT.

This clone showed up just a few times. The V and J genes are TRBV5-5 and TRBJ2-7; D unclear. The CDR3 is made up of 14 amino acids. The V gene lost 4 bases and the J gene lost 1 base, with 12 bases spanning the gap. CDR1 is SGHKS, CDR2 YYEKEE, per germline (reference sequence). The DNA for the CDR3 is TGTGCCAGCAGCCCCGGAGCTACATCCTACGAGCAGTACTTC. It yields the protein CASSPGATSYEQYF.